This T cell receptor (beta chain) was observed in a study of sequential checkpoint blockade in melanoma. The treatment was: randomized to nivolumab then ipilimumab (arm A) or the reverse (arm B). Produced via immunoSEQ multiplex PCR; TCRdb's table is partial and in-frame only. The repertoire holds 15,000 to 20,000 clones, with around 70% as singletons. The table lists this clone with a few counts. The CDR3 consists of 16 residues. V shed 5 bases and J 3 bases; nucleotides not matched to a gene: 8. The germline CDR1 and CDR2 sequences are MNHEY and SMNVEV (reference sequence). This sequence originates from a human donor with melanoma. The chain uses TRBV27 and TRBJ1-2, with 11 bases lining up with TRBD1. Sequenced material: CD8+ T cells sorted from blood (inferred from file names), taken from a patient given nivolumab and ipilimumab in sequence. The CDR3 DNA reads as TGTGCCAGCAGTCCAACCCGGACAGGGGGCCACTATGGCTACACCTTC. It yields the protein CASSPTRTGGHYGYTF.